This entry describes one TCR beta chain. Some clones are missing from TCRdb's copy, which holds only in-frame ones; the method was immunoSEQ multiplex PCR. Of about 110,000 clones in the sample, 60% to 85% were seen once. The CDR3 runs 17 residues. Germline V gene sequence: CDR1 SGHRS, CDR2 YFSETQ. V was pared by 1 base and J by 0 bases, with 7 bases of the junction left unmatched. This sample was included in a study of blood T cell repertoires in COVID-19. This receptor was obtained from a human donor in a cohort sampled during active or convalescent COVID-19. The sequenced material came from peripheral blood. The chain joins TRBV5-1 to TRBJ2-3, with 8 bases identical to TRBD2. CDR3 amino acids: CASSLYSSSGSTDTQYF. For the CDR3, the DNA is TGCGCCAGCAGCTTGTATTCCTCTAGCGGGAGCACAGATACGCAGTATTTT.